This T cell receptor beta chain was profiled in a study of cytomegalovirus exposure and HLA in healthy donors. General study findings and limits: TCR beta sequences reportedly predicted the HLA-A and HLA-B alleles of most subjects accurately. Earlier analysis yielded a pattern in which most TCR beta V segments were productive about 90% or about 30% of the time.

Donors likely had unrecorded immune exposures despite being nominally healthy when sampled. The PCR used 60 Vbeta and 13 Jbeta primers. In the original processing: The authors later counted approximately 80 million unique TCR beta chains, approximately 12 million of them shared. Some clones are missing from TCRdb's copy, which holds only in-frame ones; the method was immunoSEQ multiplex PCR. V and J calls and clone size come straight from that table; D and trimming were deduced from the DNA. The data contain over 150,000 clones, more than 60% of them seen just once; the ten biggest clones take up approximately 1.5%. Per germline, CDR1 SGHNT and CDR2 YYREEE (reference sequence). The CDR3 sequence is 16 residues long. V shed 4 bases, J shed 3 bases, and the junction held 10 bases outside the gene matches. Comment on this clone: Its antigen is undetermined.

The chain carries TRBV5-4 and TRBJ2-7; 10 nucleotides match TRBD2. The sequence derives from a woman in her 30s in good health and CMV-seropositive. The source material was PBMCs. CDR3 residues: CASSPSASGSLYEQYF. The CDR3 DNA sequence: TGTGCCAGCAGCCCGTCCGCTAGCGGGAGTCTCTACGAGCAGTACTTC.